These T cell receptor beta chains were read from a single sample in a study of identical twins. Each CDR3 protein gets one entry after TCRdb re-called the 5' RACE reads with MiXCR. The table shows 1,800,000 or so distinct CDR3 sequences, with less than 35% occurring only once. Source material: cord blood. Receptors originate from a newborn girl in good health. CDR3s include the opening cysteine and the closing phenylalanine or tryptophan. Fields, in order: J gene, D gene, V gene, clone size, CDR3 protein, CDR3 DNA. The D gene is left open where the match is weak. Clone size is not always given. Where it is, it says once, few, many or a class for expanded clones.

TRBJ1-6 | . | TRBV20-1 | . | CSARQGRNIYNSPLHF | TGCAGTGCTAGACAGGGGCGGAATATCTATAATTCACCCCTCCACTTT
TRBJ2-7 | . | TRBV7-9 | few | CASSPGGWDYEQYF | TGTGCCAGCAGCCCAGGCGGGTGGGACTACGAGCAGTACTTC
TRBJ2-7 | TRBD2 | TRBV20-1 | . | CSARASGAAYEQYF | TGCAGTGCTAGAGCTAGCGGGGCTGCCTACGAGCAGTACTTC
TRBJ2-3 | TRBD1 | TRBV20-1 | few | CSAARQGQDTQYF | TGCAGTGCTGCCCGACAGGGACAAGATACGCAGTATTTT
TRBJ2-5 | . | TRBV28 | few | CASTQGVEETQYF | TGTGCCAGCACTCAAGGGGTGGAAGAGACCCAGTACTTC
TRBJ2-3 | TRBD2 | TRBV12-3/TRBV12-4 | . | CASSQEAGGYTQYF | TGTGCCAGCAGCCAGGAAGCGGGGGGTTATACGCAGTATTTT
TRBJ2-7 | . | TRBV5-1 | few | CASSLSLAGRSYEQYF | TGCGCCAGCAGCTTGAGTCTTGCGGGCCGAAGCTACGAGCAGTACTTC
TRBJ2-3 | . | TRBV21-1 | few | CTLRGSSTDTQYF | TGCACTCTCAGAGGTTCTAGCACAGATACGCAGTATTTT
TRBJ2-7 | . | TRBV29-1 | . | CSVVGADSYEQYF | TGCAGCGTTGTAGGGGCGGACTCCTACGAGCAGTACTTC
TRBJ2-7 | . | TRBV7-2 | . | CASSLLGTSYEQYF | TGTGCCAGCAGCCTTCTCGGGACCTCCTACGAGCAGTACTTC
TRBJ2-1 | TRBD2 | TRBV20-1 | . | CSAPVAGVQFF | TGCAGTGCTCCCGTAGCGGGCGTGCAGTTCTTC
TRBJ2-7 | TRBD2 | TRBV4-2 | few | CASSQDLAGTYEQYF | TGTGCCAGCAGCCAGGACTTAGCGGGTACCTACGAGCAGTACTTC
TRBJ2-7 | . | TRBV27 | . | CASSLTLARGFYEQYF | TGTGCCAGCAGTTTAACTTTGGCTAGGGGATTCTACGAGCAGTACTTC
TRBJ2-7 | . | TRBV5-1 | few | CASSLALGAAHEQYF | TGCGCCAGCAGCTTGGCCTTAGGAGCCGCCCACGAGCAGTACTTC
TRBJ2-1 | . | TRBV3-1 | few | CASSQGLSGSSYNEQFF | TGTGCCAGCAGCCAAGGCCTTTCCGGGAGCTCCTACAATGAGCAGTTCTTC
TRBJ2-1 | TRBD2 | TRBV20-1 | . | CSARDFSGGHYNEQFF | TGCAGTGCTAGAGACTTTAGCGGGGGCCACTACAATGAGCAGTTCTTC
TRBJ1-5 | . | TRBV20-1 | . | CSGRDNNQPQHF | TGCAGTGGAAGGGACAACAATCAGCCCCAGCATTTT
TRBJ2-3 | . | TRBV20-1 | few | CSARGYRAPGTDTQYF | TGCAGTGCTAGGGGTTACAGGGCCCCCGGCACAGATACGCAGTATTTT
TRBJ1-1 | TRBD1 | TRBV29-1 | few | CSVRAGGWTEAFF | TGCAGCGTTAGGGCAGGGGGATGGACTGAAGCTTTCTTT
TRBJ2-1 | . | TRBV4-3 | . | CASSQDRAGRAYNEQFF | TGCGCCAGCAGCCAAGACCGGGCGGGACGAGCCTACAATGAGCAGTTCTTC
TRBJ1-1 | TRBD1 | TRBV6-1 | . | CAGQDGLNTEAFF | TGTGCCGGACAGGACGGCTTGAACACTGAAGCTTTCTTT
TRBJ1-2 | . | TRBV6-1 | . | CASSEAGDPYGYTF | TGTGCCAGCAGTGAAGCTGGGGATCCCTATGGCTACACCTTC
TRBJ2-3 | TRBD2 | TRBV24-1 | many | CATSDFGRTSGSDTQYF | TGTGCCACCAGTGATTTTGGCCGGACTAGCGGGAGTGATACGCAGTATTTT
TRBJ1-2 | TRBD1 | TRBV24-1 | . | CATSDPGQVHDYGYTF | TGTGCCACCAGTGATCCAGGACAGGTTCATGACTATGGCTACACCTTC
TRBJ2-5 | TRBD2 | TRBV11-1 | . | CASSRPGLALQETQYF | TGTGCCAGCAGTCGTCCGGGACTAGCGCTCCAAGAGACCCAGTACTTC
TRBJ2-1 | TRBD2 | TRBV7-2 | few | CASSWPTSGTSYNEQFF | TGTGCCAGCAGCTGGCCGACTAGCGGGACCTCCTACAATGAGCAGTTCTTC
TRBJ2-1 | . | TRBV20-1 | . | CSAEEYEKGGSYNEQFF | TGCAGTGCTGAAGAATACGAGAAGGGGGGCTCCTACAATGAGCAGTTCTTC
TRBJ2-1 | . | TRBV28 | . | CASSSAGFWQYNEQFF | TGTGCCAGCAGCTCCGCGGGATTTTGGCAATACAATGAGCAGTTCTTC
TRBJ2-1 | TRBD2 | TRBV19 | . | CASSMAPLAGLYNEQFF | TGTGCCAGTAGTATGGCCCCTCTAGCGGGCCTATACAATGAGCAGTTCTTC
TRBJ1-4 | TRBD1 | TRBV13 | . | CASSTRQGYGEKLFF | TGTGCCAGCAGCACTCGACAGGGCTATGGCGAAAAACTGTTTTTT
TRBJ2-1 | TRBD1 | TRBV27 | . | CASSPWTGGSSEQFF | TGTGCCAGCAGTCCGTGGACAGGGGGCTCAAGTGAGCAGTTCTTC
TRBJ2-1 | . | TRBV20-1 | few | CSARGSLGNEQFF | TGCAGTGCTAGGGGTTCCCTCGGCAATGAGCAGTTCTTC
TRBJ2-7 | . | TRBV20-1 | . | CSARGTQGSCEQYF | TGCAGTGCTAGAGGTACCCAGGGGAGCTGCGAGCAGTACTTC
TRBJ2-1 | . | TRBV10-3 | . | CAIRWQGSNEEFF | TGTGCCATCAGGTGGCAGGGCAGCAATGAGGAGTTCTTC
TRBJ2-1 | . | TRBV10-3 | . | CAISGDSYEQFF | TGTGCCATCAGTGGGGATTCCTACGAGCAGTTCTTC
TRBJ2-2 | . | TRBV19 | . | CASSIGLWELFF | TGTGCCAGTAGTATCGGCCTCTGGGAGCTGTTTTTT
TRBJ1-2 | . | TRBV24-1 | few | CATSDREDYGYTF | TGTGCCACCAGTGACAGGGAGGACTATGGCTACACCTTC
TRBJ2-3 | TRBD2 | TRBV7-8 | . | CAGSSRLAGSTDTQYF | TGTGCCGGCAGCTCCAGACTAGCGGGGAGCACAGATACGCAGTATTTT
TRBJ2-3 | . | TRBV4-1 | . | CASSQLPGGNTQYF | TGCGCCAGCAGCCAACTGCCTGGGGGAAATACGCAGTATTTT
TRBJ1-2 | TRBD1 | TRBV5-1 | . | CASSPRDSGYLYGYTF | TGCGCCAGCAGCCCCCGGGACAGCGGTTACCTCTATGGCTACACCTTC
TRBJ1-6 | TRBD1 | TRBV28 | . | CASSHRGNNSPPHF | TGTGCCAGCAGTCACAGGGGGAATAATTCACCCCCCCACTTT
TRBJ2-3 | TRBD2 | TRBV4-1 | . | CASSQAGAGIDTQYF | TGCGCCAGCAGCCAAGCAGGAGCGGGGATAGATACGCAGTATTTT
TRBJ2-1 | TRBD2 | TRBV20-1 | . | CSAWGLVGSRYNEQFF | TGCAGTGCTTGGGGACTAGTGGGATCACGCTACAATGAGCAGTTCTTC